This T cell receptor beta chain was obtained from a study of T cell responses to AZD1222 COVID-19 vaccine. Concerning this clone: Antigen: not known.

The V gene's germline CDR1 is MDHEN and CDR2 SYDVKM. Trimming took 3 bases from V and 3 from J, leaving 12 bases between them. There are 14 residues in the CDR3. Sequenced by immunoSEQ multiplex PCR; TCRdb stores in-frame clones only, minus some. The repertoire consists of approximately 160,000 clones, with 90% occurring once and the leading ten covering about 1.6%. General study results and limits: Breadth and depth of Spike-specific TCRs rose after two AZD1222 doses. Only after the peak T cell response were repertoires sampled. Of spike-specific TCRs, nearly half reportedly target regions left unmutated in variants.

The chain joins TRBV28 to TRBJ2-7, with D perhaps TRBD2 (5 bases). The input for sequencing was peripheral blood, taken on day 0 of AZD1222 vaccination. This receptor was identified in an adult in good health. The CDR3 DNA reads as TGTGCCAGCAGTTTTTCTAGCAACGACTACGAGCAGTACTTC. Translation: CASSFSSNDYEQYF.